One and the same sample provided the 5 T cell receptor beta chains below, sequenced in a study of T cells in Graves' hyperthyroidism and ophthalmopathy. TCR beta CDR3 sequences were amplified from RNA transcripts. The study used the HTBI primer set for a first-round RT-PCR of the TCR CDR3. TCRdb reprocessed the multiplex PCR reads with MiXCR, giving one entry per CDR3 protein. In the table there are fewer than 600,000 distinct CDR3 sequences, 13% to 15% of which are singletons. Input material: blood. All receptors derive from a woman in her thirties or forties with Graves' hyperthyroidism.

This clonotype was counted ten times or more. At one of its ends the junction is not consistent with the germline gene, which may arise from a read error. This chain joins TRBV11-1 and TRBJ2-1; 7 bases agree with TRBD2. This CDR3 contains 15 residues. Germline values: CDR1 SGHAT, CDR2 FQDESV (reference sequence). The CDR3 reads CASSLAEEGYNEQFF. In DNA form, the CDR3 reads TGTGCCAGCAGCCTAGCGGAAGAGGGCTACAATGAGCAGTTCTTC.

This clonotype was counted many times. The chain employs TRBV27 and TRBJ2-7, with D perhaps given as TRBD1 or TRBD2 (6 bases each). With 0 bases removed from V and 6 bases from J, the gap between germline ends came to 18 bases. CDR1 and CDR2 from the germline V gene are MNHEY and SMNVEV (reference sequence). This CDR3 comprises 16 residues. The chain's CDR3 is CASSLSAGQDPLEQYF. The CDR3 bases are TGTGCCAGCAGTTTATCGGCGGGACAAGATCCCCTCGAGCAGTACTTC.

This clonotype was picked up many times. The chain links TRBV7-2 to TRBJ2-3; a possible D gene is TRBD2 (6 bases). The ends were cut back, 5 bases at V and 0 bases at J, with 12 bases in the middle. This CDR3 has 15 amino acids. Germline V CDR1 and CDR2: SGHTA, FQGNSA. The CDR3: CASSIKSGSTDTQYF. Here the CDR3 DNA reads TGTGCCAGCAGCATAAAGAGCGGGAGCACAGATACGCAGTATTTT. Variable domain in full (rest from reference TRBV7-2 and TRBJ2-3): GAGVSQSPSNKVTEKGKDVELRCDPISGHTALYWYRQSLGQGLEFLIYFQGNSAPDKSGLPSDRFSAERTGGSVSTLTIQRTQQEDSAVYLCASSIKSGSTDTQYFGPGTRLTVL.

CDR3 amino acids: CSALRDQPQHF. The CDR3 bases are TGCAGTGCCCTCAGGGACCAGCCCCAGCATTTT. The chain is built from TRBV20-1 and TRBJ1-5; tentatively, D is TRBD1 (5 bases). This CDR3 has 11 amino acids. Trimming left V 6 bases short and J 7 bases short, with 10 bases between. In germline, CDR1 is DFQATT, CDR2 SNEGSKA (reference sequence).

This clonotype has a count of ten or more. The chain has TRBV12-3 or TRBV12-4 and TRBJ1-2; D not certain. Trimming pared 2 bases from V and 8 bases from J, leaving 9 bases between. The CDR3 extends over 12 amino acids. The DNA for the CDR3 is TGTGCCAGCAGTTTAAACAGTAACGGCTACACCTTC. It translates to CASSLNSNGYTF.